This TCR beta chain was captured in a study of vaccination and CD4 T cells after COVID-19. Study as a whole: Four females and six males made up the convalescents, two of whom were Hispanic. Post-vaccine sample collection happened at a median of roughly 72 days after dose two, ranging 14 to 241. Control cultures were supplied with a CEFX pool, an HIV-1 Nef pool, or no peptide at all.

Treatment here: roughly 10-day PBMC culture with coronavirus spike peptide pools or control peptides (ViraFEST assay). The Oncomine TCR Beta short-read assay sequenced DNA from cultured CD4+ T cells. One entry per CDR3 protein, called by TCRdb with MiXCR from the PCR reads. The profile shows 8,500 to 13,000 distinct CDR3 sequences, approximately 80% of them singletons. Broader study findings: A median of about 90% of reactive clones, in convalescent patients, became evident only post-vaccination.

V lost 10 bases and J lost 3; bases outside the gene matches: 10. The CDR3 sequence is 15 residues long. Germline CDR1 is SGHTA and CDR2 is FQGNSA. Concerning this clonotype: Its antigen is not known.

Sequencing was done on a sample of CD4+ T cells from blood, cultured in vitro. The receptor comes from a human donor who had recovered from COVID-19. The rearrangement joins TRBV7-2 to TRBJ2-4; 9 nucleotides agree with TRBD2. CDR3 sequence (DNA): TGTGCCACAGCGGGGGGTGGGGGTGTCAAAAACATTCAGTACTTC. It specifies CATAGGGGVKNIQYF. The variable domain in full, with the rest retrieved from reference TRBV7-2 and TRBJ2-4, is GAGVSQSPSNKVTEKGKDVELRCDPISGHTALYWYRQSLGQGLEFLIYFQGNSAPDKSGLPSDRFSAERTGGSVSTLTIQRTQQEDSAVYLCATAGGGGVKNIQYFGAGTRLSVL.